One and the same sample provided the 2 T cell receptor beta chains below, sequenced in a study of cytomegalovirus exposure and HLA in healthy donors. Repertoires were generated with immunoSEQ multiplex PCR, while TCRdb's copy carries only in-frame clones and drops some. The sample has about 97,000 clones, approximately 95% seen once; the top ten hold 0.85% to 0.95%. Source material: PBMCs. These receptors all come from a young woman in good health and CMV-seronegative.

This clone was counted once. V and J are TRBV7-9 and TRBJ2-2, with 8 bases aligning to TRBD2. This CDR3 region has 17 residues. V shed 5 bases and J 6 bases; nucleotides not matched to a gene: 14. Germline CDR1 and CDR2: SEHNR and FQNEAQ (reference sequence). The CDR3 bases are TGTGCCAGCAGCCGGTCACCGGGACTAGGGGTTGCCGGGGAGCTGTTTTTT. As protein: CASSRSPGLGVAGELFF.

The rearrangement uses TRBV7-2 and TRBJ1-3; TRBD1 is a possible D gene (5 bases). CDR1 and CDR2 from the germline V gene are SGHTA and FQGNSA. V lost 7 bases and J 1 base, leaving 23 bases between the germline ends. The CDR3 consists of 18 residues. The CDR3 is CASTQQGVGSISGNTIYF. CDR3 DNA sequence: TGTGCCAGCACCCAGCAGGGCGTAGGCAGTATATCTGGAAACACCATATATTTT.